Below are 23 T cell receptor beta chains sequenced from a single sample in a study of post-analysis software for immune sequencing data. Tagging with unique molecular identifiers was a feature of the TCR beta cDNA libraries. TCRdb independently ran MiXCR on the PCR reads; one entry per CDR3 protein. The sample includes about 760,000 distinct CDR3 sequences, 25% to 30% of them seen just once. These TCRs are of unknown antigen specificity. Study observations and caveats: Relative to controls, patients had a few TRBV segments at higher frequency, with TRBV5-6, TRBV5-1 and TRBV20-1 among these.

Sample: blood. These receptors were taken from a girl aged 5 to 17 with multiple sclerosis.

This clonotype was seen a handful of times. V and J are TRBV27 and TRBJ2-3; 10 bases align to TRBD2. This CDR3 is 13 amino acids long. Unmatched junction bases numbered 4, after V lost 6 bases and J lost 7 bases. The germline CDR1 and CDR2 sequences are MNHEY and SMNVEV (reference sequence). Here the CDR3 DNA reads TGTGCCAGCAGAGCGGGGGGGGTACATACGCAGTATTTT. It encodes CASRAGGVHTQYF.

The chain joins TRBV20-1 to TRBJ2-1, with TRBD2 matching over 9 bases. Trimming removed 5 bases from V and 6 bases from J; junction bases left unmatched: 14. This CDR3 region has 16 residues. The V gene's germline CDR1 is DFQATT and CDR2 SNEGSKA (reference sequence). The CDR3 protein is CSAQKRGASRVNEQFF. The CDR3, as DNA: TGCAGTGCTCAAAAGCGGGGGGCTAGTCGGGTCAATGAGCAGTTCTTC.

This clonotype appeared many times. The chain joins TRBV7-6 to TRBJ2-7; 10 nucleotides line up with TRBD2. The trim removed 2 bases at V and 6 bases at J, leaving 7 bases unmatched. This CDR3 spans 15 amino acids. CDR1 SGHVS and CDR2 FNYEAQ come from the germline V gene. The CDR3 sequence: CASSLLAGDPGEQYF. The CDR3 DNA is TGTGCCAGCAGCTTACTAGCGGGAGATCCGGGCGAGCAGTACTTC.

This clonotype came up a few times. The CDR3 region has the DNA TGTGCCAGCAGCTTAGCCACAGGGGCCCCCTACGAGCAGTACTTC. This encodes CASSLATGAPYEQYF. The chain links TRBV7-2 to TRBJ2-7; 7 positions agree with TRBD1. Germline CDR1 and CDR2: SGHTA and FQGNSA. V dropped 0 bases and J dropped 2; count of bases not matched to a gene: 4. This CDR3 contains 15 residues.

The gene calls are TRBV29-1 and TRBJ2-3, with 7 nucleotides matching TRBD2. Germline V gives CDR1 SQVTM, CDR2 ANQGSEA. Trimming at V came to 8 bases and at J to 1 base, leaving 3 bases not matched to a gene. The CDR3 covers 12 residues. This chain's CDR3 is CSLREGTDTQYF. The CDR3 bases are TGCAGCCTTCGGGAGGGCACAGATACGCAGTATTTT.

The chain joins TRBV12-3 or TRBV12-4 to TRBJ1-4, with D possibly matching TRBD1 (6 bases). V was cut by 8 bases and J by 5 bases, with 15 bases left in between. The CDR3 has 14 amino acids. CDR3 DNA: TGTGCCAGCTGGATAACAGGGCCCAATGAAAAACTGTTTTTT. The encoded protein is CASWITGPNEKLFF.

At least ten counts were recorded for this clonotype. This rearrangement joins TRBV6-6 to TRBJ2-6; D not resolved. From germline, CDR1 is MNHNY and CDR2 SVGAGI (reference sequence). Deletions cut 5 bases from V and 1 base from J, with 6 bases between. The CDR3 covers 14 residues. In DNA, the CDR3 is TGTGCCAGCAGTGTGCAGTCTGGGGCCAACGTCCTGACTTTC. It specifies CASSVQSGANVLTF.

The chain joins TRBV21-1 to TRBJ1-5. TRBV21-1 is a known pseudogene. This CDR3 has 15 amino acids. CDR3 residues: CASSRPCGGDQPQHF. The CDR3 nucleotides read TGTGCCAGCAGCAGACCCTGCGGAGGGGATCAGCCCCAGCATTTT.

The genes are TRBV20-1 and TRBJ1-2; 8 nucleotides agree with TRBD1. CDR3 length equals 13 residues. CDR1 is DFQATT and CDR2 is SNEGSKA in the germline V gene (reference sequence). V lost 6 bases, J lost 8 bases, and 11 bases stayed unmatched. CDR3 loop: CSAPRGRLGGYTF. DNA of the CDR3: TGCAGTGCGCCCAGGGGGCGCCTCGGGGGCTACACCTTC.

V is TRBV6-5 and J is TRBJ2-1; D possibly uses TRBD1 or TRBD2 (5 bases each). With 4 bases removed from V and 10 bases from J, the gap between germline ends came to 11 bases. The CDR3 has 12 amino acids. Germline CDR1 reads MNHEY; CDR2 reads SVGAGI. CDR3 protein: CASSFLRGEQFF. The CDR3, as DNA: TGTGCCAGCAGTTTCCTCCGGGGCGAGCAGTTCTTC.

The chain couples TRBV9 to TRBJ2-7; D unresolved. The germline V and J ends were trimmed by 3 bases and 0 bases, with 13 bases remaining between them. The CDR3 is made up of 15 amino acids. Germline loops: CDR1 SGDLS, CDR2 YYNGEE. The CDR3 DNA reads TGTGCCAGCAGCGGGGAAAGTGGGGACTCCTACGAGCAGTACTTC. Protein sequence: CASSGESGDSYEQYF.

The genes are TRBV6-6 and TRBJ1-1; D unclear. Germline V CDR1 and CDR2: MNHNY, SVGAGI (reference sequence). The CDR3 runs 13 residues. The V and J ends lost 8 bases and 3 bases respectively, with 13 bases between them. The CDR3 region has the DNA TGTGCCAGCGATCCTGCTGGCCACACTGAAGCTTTCTTT. Translation: CASDPAGHTEAFF.

The J gene is TRBJ2-3, the V gene TRBV6-2 or TRBV6-3; 12 bases match TRBD2. The CDR3 runs to 16 residues. Germline values: CDR1 MNHEY, CDR2 SVGEGT. V was clipped by 10 bases and J by 5 bases; unmatched bases: 13. CDR3 DNA: TGTGCCACATCTTTCCTAGCGGGAGGGCCGGGAGATACGCAGTATTTT. This codes for CATSFLAGGPGDTQYF.

This clonotype was seen only a few times. The chain uses TRBV20-1 and TRBJ2-1, with D unresolved. This CDR3 contains 15 residues. Trimming shortened V by 3 bases and J by 0 bases, and 12 bases separated the two germline ends. Germline CDR1 and CDR2: DFQATT and SNEGSKA (reference sequence). The CDR3 sequence: CSASLPGDSYNEQFF. CDR3 in DNA: TGCAGTGCTAGCCTACCTGGGGACTCCTACAATGAGCAGTTCTTC.

CDR3 DNA: TGTGCCACCAGTGATTTGAGGGTGTCCGAGACCCAGTTCTTC. It yields the protein CATSDLRVSETQFF. V is TRBV24-1 and J is TRBJ2-1, with unresolved D. This CDR3 is built from 14 residues. V was shortened by 0 bases and J by 13 bases, with 15 bases between the two germline ends. Germline V lookup: CDR1 KGHDR, CDR2 SFDVKD.

The chain carries TRBV10-3 and TRBJ1-1, with 7 bases matching TRBD1. There are 14 residues in the CDR3. The germline V gene has CDR1 ENHRY and CDR2 SYGVKD. The V and J ends lost 8 bases and 0 bases, in that order; junction bases with no gene match: 6. CDR3 protein: CAIRDSILNTEAFF. The CDR3 nucleotides read TGTGCCATCCGGGACAGCATCTTGAACACTGAAGCTTTCTTT.

This clonotype was counted ten times or more. The rearrangement links TRBV20-1 to TRBJ2-3, with D possibly TRBD2 on 6 matching bases. CDR1 is DFQATT, CDR2 SNEGSKA, per germline (reference sequence). Trimming took 1 base from V and 3 from J, leaving 11 bases between them. This CDR3 is built from 14 residues. The DNA of the CDR3 is TGCAGTGCTAGAGGATATAGCGGAACAGATACGCAGTATTTT. Encoded protein: CSARGYSGTDTQYF.

The chain joins TRBV10-3 to TRBJ1-1; D not resolved. CDR1 and CDR2 (germline): ENHRY, SYGVKD. The CDR3 extends over 20 amino acids. The V end lost 0 bases, the J end lost 2 bases, and 25 bases lay between the germline ends. The CDR3 loop reads CAISESNGEYSPSVNTEAFF. The CDR3 nucleotides read TGTGCCATCAGTGAGTCGAATGGGGAGTATAGCCCTTCGGTAAACACTGAAGCTTTCTTT.

This clonotype has only a few counts. The chain links TRBV20-1 to TRBJ2-5; D is perhaps TRBD2 (6 bases). Germline V gene lookup returns CDR1 DFQATT and CDR2 SNEGSKA (reference sequence). The CDR3 totals 13 residues. V dropped 6 bases and J dropped 1 base, with 12 bases sitting between them. The CDR3 reads CSAVSGSQETQYF. Written as DNA, the CDR3 is TGCAGTGCAGTTAGCGGATCCCAAGAGACCCAGTACTTC.

The chain employs TRBV11-2 and TRBJ2-5; weak D call: TRBD2 (5 bases). Germline values: CDR1 SGHAT, CDR2 FQNNGV. V gave up 6 bases and J gave up 11 bases, with 13 bases separating them. The CDR3 has 11 amino acids. In DNA, the CDR3 is TGTGCCAGCAGACAAGGGCGGGCACAGTACTTC. It encodes CASRQGRAQYF.

This clonotype was seen a handful of times. V is TRBV24-1 and J is TRBJ1-2, with unresolved D. Germline CDR1 reads KGHDR; CDR2 reads SFDVKD. V lost 4 bases and J lost 8, with 22 bases in between. This CDR3 region has 16 residues. Here the CDR3 reads CATSDRRRESQGGYTF. In DNA, the CDR3 is TGTGCCACCAGTGACCGCCGACGGGAGAGCCAAGGCGGCTACACCTTC.

This chain uses TRBV7-2 with TRBJ2-3, with 10 bases aligning to TRBD2. Germline V gives CDR1 SGHTA, CDR2 FQGNSA. The V gene end was trimmed by 8 bases and the J gene end by 0 bases; junction bases not matched to a gene: 8. This CDR3 spans 16 amino acids. The CDR3 region is CASASGGALSTDTQYF. DNA for the CDR3: TGTGCCAGCGCCAGCGGGGGGGCTCTCAGCACAGATACGCAGTATTTT.

A few counts support this clonotype. CDR3 bases: TGCGCCAGCAGCGGAGGCGGGACGTTTGAAGCTTTCTTT. Encoded protein: CASSGGGTFEAFF. The chain employs TRBV5-1 and TRBJ1-1; a possible D gene is TRBD1 (5 bases). Germline CDR1 SGHRS, CDR2 YFSETQ. The germline V and J ends were trimmed by 4 bases and 7 bases, with 14 bases remaining between them. This CDR3 region has 13 residues.